These T cell receptor beta chains were read from a single sample in a study of blood T cell repertoires in COVID-19. Here immunoSEQ multiplex PCR was the method, and the copy in TCRdb shows in-frame clones only, minus some. The table includes a few hundred thousand clones, over 75% detected once. Sequences were obtained from PBMCs or T cells enriched from blood (not recorded which). The receptor source for this set is a man between 25 and 39 years old who had recovered from COVID-19. Both conserved end residues are part of each CDR3. D genes are given only for firm matches. Only some rows state a clone size, as once, few, many or a class for expanded clones.

CDR3 length	clone size	V gene	D gene	J gene	CDR3 protein	CDR3 DNA
17	NA	TRBV25-1	TRBD2	TRBJ2-4	CASSSRTSGATKNIQYF	TGTGCCAGCAGTTCCCGGACTAGCGGGGCGACCAAAAACATTCAGTACTTC
18	NA	TRBV23-1	TRBD2	TRBJ2-4	CASSQSKLAGGLKNIQYF	TGCGCCAGCAGTCAATCGAAACTAGCGGGAGGGCTCAAAAACATTCAGTACTTC
17	NA	TRBV3-1/TRBV3-2	NA	TRBJ1-3	CASSQGSAGATLNTIYF	TGTGCCAGCAGCCAAGGTTCGGCAGGGGCGACCCTTAACACCATATATTTT
15	NA	TRBV7-8	NA	TRBJ2-1	CASSLAVGRGNEQFF	TGTGCCAGCAGCTTAGCGGTGGGCAGGGGCAATGAGCAGTTCTTC
14	NA	TRBV11-1	NA	TRBJ2-3	CASSLAGVRDTQYF	TGTGCCAGCAGCTTAGCGGGAGTACGAGATACGCAGTATTTT
16	NA	TRBV7-8	TRBD2	TRBJ2-1	CASSLRSLAARNEQFF	TGTGCCAGCAGCTTACGGTCGCTAGCGGCCCGGAACGAGCAGTTCTTC
14	once	TRBV3-1/TRBV3-2	NA	TRBJ1-2	CASSPERANYGYTF	TGTGCCAGCAGCCCAGAAAGAGCTAACTATGGCTACACCTTC
13	few	TRBV7-9	NA	TRBJ2-3	CASSFSGADTQYF	TGTGCCAGCAGCTTTTCAGGGGCAGATACGCAGTATTTT
13	NA	TRBV10-1	TRBD1	TRBJ1-2	CASSATGIGGYTF	TGCGCCAGCAGTGCGACAGGGATCGGTGGCTACACCTTC
15	NA	TRBV5-5	NA	TRBJ1-1	CASSPRTRLDTEAFF	TGTGCCAGCAGCCCTAGAACCCGGTTGGACACTGAAGCTTTCTTT
15	NA	TRBV28	TRBD1	TRBJ2-2	CASTPQGAGSGELFF	TGTGCCAGCACCCCGCAGGGGGCAGGGTCCGGGGAGCTGTTTTTT
15	NA	TRBV10-3	TRBD1	TRBJ2-5	CAISESPGGGETQYF	TGTGCCATCAGTGAGTCGCCAGGGGGCGGGGAGACCCAGTACTTC
16	few	TRBV7-2	NA	TRBJ1-6	CASSLRTALLDSPLHF	TGTGCCAGCAGCCTCCGGACAGCTCTCCTGGATTCACCCCTCCACTTT
13	NA	TRBV6-5	NA	TRBJ2-2	CASKRGGAGELFF	TGTGCCAGCAAACGAGGGGGGGCCGGGGAGCTGTTTTTT
12	NA	TRBV27	NA	TRBJ2-1	CASSLTRGEQFF	TGTGCCAGCAGTCTGACTAGAGGTGAGCAGTTCTTC
15	NA	TRBV18	TRBD2	TRBJ2-1	CASSPTTGGYNEQFF	TGTGCCAGCTCACCTACGACGGGGGGGTACAATGAGCAGTTCTTC
16	NA	TRBV28	NA	TRBJ1-5	CASSSIPDYPGRPQHF	TGTGCCAGCAGTTCCATCCCGGACTATCCTGGTCGGCCCCAGCATTTT
17	NA	TRBV14	TRBD2	TRBJ2-5	CASSQVQGLAEQETQYF	TGTGCCAGCAGCCAAGTCCAGGGACTAGCGGAACAAGAGACCCAGTACTTC
16	NA	TRBV19	TRBD2	TRBJ2-7	CASSIGSTSGYYEQYF	TGTGCCAGTAGTATAGGTTCCACTAGCGGGTACTACGAGCAGTACTTC
14	NA	TRBV28	TRBD1	TRBJ2-7	CASTRPQGKGEQYF	TGTGCCAGCACTAGGCCACAGGGGAAAGGCGAGCAGTACTTC
16	NA	TRBV28	NA	TRBJ1-1	CASSFQGPYLNTEAFF	TGTGCCAGCAGTTTTCAGGGGCCCTACCTGAACACTGAAGCTTTCTTT
14	NA	TRBV28	TRBD1	TRBJ2-5	CASRSGTGLETQYF	TGTGCCAGCAGGTCCGGGACAGGGTTAGAGACCCAGTACTTC
14	NA	TRBV6-1	NA	TRBJ1-2	CASSEAEGRGGYTF	TGTGCCAGCAGTGAAGCGGAGGGGAGAGGAGGCTACACCTTC
11	NA	TRBV12-3/TRBV12-4	TRBD2	TRBJ2-3	CTSGRADTQYF	TGTACTAGCGGGAGGGCGGATACGCAGTATTTT
15	NA	TRBV5-1	TRBD2	TRBJ2-7	CASSLVAGELSEQYF	TGCGCCAGCAGCTTGGTGGCGGGAGAGCTGAGCGAGCAGTACTTC
15	NA	TRBV5-8	TRBD1	TRBJ1-1	CASSLRGQGGTEAFF	TGTGCCAGCAGCCTACGGGGACAGGGAGGGACTGAAGCTTTCTTT
17	NA	TRBV3-1/TRBV3-2	TRBD2	TRBJ2-2	CASSQDLGLGNTGELFF	TGTGCCAGCAGCCAAGATCTGGGACTAGGGAACACCGGGGAGCTGTTTTTT
13	NA	TRBV30	TRBD1	TRBJ1-1	CAWQGQGDTEAFF	TGTGCCTGGCAGGGACAGGGGGATACTGAAGCTTTCTTT
14	NA	TRBV19	NA	TRBJ2-3	CASSRGTETDTQYF	TGTGCCAGTAGTCGGGGTACCGAGACAGATACGCAGTATTTT
15	NA	TRBV28	NA	TRBJ2-1	CASSRYSDLGNEQFF	TGTGCCAGCAGTAGATATAGCGATCTCGGCAATGAGCAGTTCTTC
16	once	TRBV7-9	TRBD1	TRBJ1-4	CASSLGGGQGNEKLFF	TGTGCCAGCAGCTTAGGCGGGGGACAGGGGAATGAAAAACTGTTTTTT
15	NA	TRBV30	TRBD2	TRBJ2-1	CAWGGTSGSYNEQFF	TGTGCCTGGGGGGGGACTAGCGGTTCCTACAATGAGCAGTTCTTC
18	NA	TRBV18	NA	TRBJ2-2	CASSLSRPGVSGTGELFF	TGTGCCAGCTCACTTTCCCGGCCGGGAGTGAGTGGCACCGGGGAGCTGTTTTTT